What follows are 26 T cell receptor beta chains derived from one specimen sequenced in a study of T-cell memory formation after mild COVID-19. Each CDR3 protein gets one entry after TCRdb re-called the 5' RACE reads with MiXCR. This sample has fewer than 350,000 distinct CDR3 sequences, with roughly an eighth found just once. Sequenced input: PBMCs or a T cell subset sorted from them (not recorded which). These TCRs come from a man in his late teens or twenties who had mild COVID-19 (a few samples of this study predate the infection). Cell type and time point are not known.

In its sample, this clonotype was seen a few times. V usage is TRBV4-2 and J usage is TRBJ2-3; D might be TRBD2 (5 bases). CDR1 is LGHNA, CDR2 YNFKEQ, per germline. The CDR3 length is 13 residues. V lost 0 bases, J lost 7 bases, and 8 bases lay in between. The CDR3 here is CASSQEIANTQYF. In DNA form, the CDR3 reads TGTGCCAGCAGCCAAGAGATAGCGAATACGCAGTATTTT.

This clonotype has at least ten counts. The rearrangement links TRBV7-2 to TRBJ1-5; TRBD1 agrees at 8 bases. The length of the CDR3 is 15 residues. With V trimmed by 3 bases and J by 7 bases, 8 bases remained unmatched. The germline CDR1 and CDR2 sequences are SGHTA and FQGNSA. This CDR3 is CASSFSSGGVQPQHF. The DNA of the CDR3 is TGTGCCAGCAGCTTTAGTTCAGGGGGCGTGCAGCCCCAGCATTTT. Variable domain in full (rest from reference TRBV7-2 and TRBJ1-5): GAGVSQSPSNKVTEKGKDVELRCDPISGHTALYWYRQSLGQGLEFLIYFQGNSAPDKSGLPSDRFSAERTGGSVSTLTIQRTQQEDSAVYLCASSFSSGGVQPQHFGDGTRLSIL.

CDR3 sequence reads: CASSLRGGGAIRELFF. The DNA for the CDR3 is TGCGCCAGCAGCCTCCGCGGCGGGGGGGCCATAAGGGAGCTGTTTTTT. This rearrangement joins TRBV4-1 to TRBJ2-2; TRBD2 matches at 9 bases. The CDR3 has 16 amino acids. Trimming at V came to 4 bases and at J to 9 bases, leaving 12 bases not matched to a gene. Looked up from germline, CDR1 is MGHRA and CDR2 is YSYEKL.

This clonotype has only a few counts. V gene TRBV12-3 or TRBV12-4 combines with J gene TRBJ1-1; D is perhaps TRBD1 (6 bases). Trimming took 6 bases from V and 1 from J, leaving 9 bases between them. This CDR3 is 13 amino acids long. Written as DNA, the CDR3 is TGTGCCAGCAGGTACAGGGAGAACACTGAAGCTTTCTTT. Protein product: CASRYRENTEAFF.

V and J are TRBV5-6 and TRBJ1-1; D is undetermined. The CDR3 loop spans 12 amino acids. Germline assignment: CDR1 SGHDT and CDR2 YYEEEE. V was trimmed by 3 bases and J by 11 bases, leaving 14 bases between them. The CDR3 protein is CASSYITTSAFF. For the CDR3, the DNA is TGTGCCAGCAGCTATATTACAACGAGTGCTTTCTTT.

This clonotype has just a few counts. The CDR3 reads CASSLSLGEQYF. The CDR3 DNA follows: TGTGCCAGCAGCTTATCTCTGGGGGAGCAGTACTTC. This chain joins TRBV7-2 and TRBJ2-7; no definite D call. V shed 2 bases and J shed 7 bases, with 9 bases lying between them. Germline CDR1 is SGHTA and CDR2 is FQGNSA. The CDR3 totals 12 residues.

This clonotype was observed a few times. The V call is TRBV12-3 or TRBV12-4, the J call TRBJ1-4; D is perhaps TRBD1 (5 bases). V lost 3 bases and J lost 3, with 8 bases in between. CDR3 size: 14 residues. CDR3 region: CASSFQGPNEKLFF. CDR3 bases: TGTGCCAGCAGTTTTCAGGGACCTAATGAAAAACTGTTTTTT.

V and J are TRBV5-1 and TRBJ2-5; D is undetermined. Looked up from germline, CDR1 is SGHRS and CDR2 is YFSETQ. This CDR3 is 15 amino acids long. V gave up 0 bases and J gave up 5 bases, with 14 bases separating them. The CDR3 loop is CASSLAGNDRETQYF. As DNA, the CDR3 is TGCGCCAGCAGCTTGGCTGGGAACGATCGGGAGACCCAGTACTTC.

V is TRBV7-9 and J is TRBJ1-2, with D perhaps TRBD1 (5 bases). The germline V and J ends were trimmed by 5 bases and 5 bases, with 21 bases remaining between them. CDR1 is SEHNR, CDR2 FQNEAQ, per germline (reference sequence). The CDR3 has 16 amino acids. The CDR3 reads CASSLQLGDPLYGYTF. Written as DNA, the CDR3 is TGTGCCAGCAGCCTGCAATTGGGGGACCCTCTATATGGCTACACCTTC.

The table lists this clonotype with many counts. V gene TRBV12-3 or TRBV12-4 combines with J gene TRBJ2-2, with 7 bases aligning to TRBD1. CDR3 length equals 14 residues. Germline trimming cut 3 bases from V and 6 bases from J; bases unmatched to any gene: 4. CDR3 nucleotide sequence: TGTGCCAGCAGTTTCGTAGGGGGCGCCGGGGAGCTGTTTTTT. It is translated as CASSFVGGAGELFF.

This clonotype has just a few counts. In nucleotides, the CDR3 is TGCGCCAGCAGCCTTCTAGGGATGAACACTGAAGCTTTCTTT. Translating gives CASSLLGMNTEAFF. The J gene is TRBJ1-1, the V gene TRBV4-1, with D hard to call. This CDR3 spans 14 amino acids. CDR1 is MGHRA and CDR2 is YSYEKL in the germline V gene. The V and J ends lost 4 bases and 0 bases respectively, with 9 bases between them.

This clonotype was picked up a small number of times. In nucleotides, the CDR3 is TGCGCCAGCAGCCTACAGGGGATGTACACCGGGGAGCTGTTTTTT. Residues: CASSLQGMYTGELFF. The chain links TRBV5-1 to TRBJ2-2; TRBD1 aligns across 7 bases. CDR1 is SGHRS, CDR2 YFSETQ, per germline. The CDR3 is 15 amino acids. The J segment lost 3 bases and the V segment lost 4 bases, leaving 6 bases of the junction unmatched. The full variable domain, with the rest looked up from reference TRBV5-1 and TRBJ2-2, is KAGVTQTPRYLIKTRGQQVTLSCSPISGHRSVSWYQQTPGQGLQFLFEYFSETQRNKGNFPGRFSGRQFSNSRSEMNVSTLELGDSALYLCASSLQGMYTGELFFGEGSRLTVL.

In its sample, this clonotype was seen many times. V is TRBV5-1 and J is TRBJ1-1, with D unclear. V was cut by 0 bases and J by 4 bases, with 10 bases left in between. This CDR3 spans 14 amino acids. The germline CDR1 and CDR2 sequences are SGHRS and YFSETQ. The CDR3 sequence: CASSLEQRGTEAFF. For the CDR3, the DNA is TGCGCCAGCAGCTTGGAGCAGCGGGGCACTGAAGCTTTCTTT.

This clonotype showed up just a few times. It is unclear where the CDR3 begins or ends on the DNA, so no DNA is shown, and the CDR3 is as TCRdb lists it. The J gene is TRBJ1-1, the V gene TRBV20-1; TRBD1, the D gene given by the table, was not confirmed from the DNA. 13 amino acids form the CDR3, both terminal residues included. Germline assignment: CDR1 DFQATT and CDR2 SNEGSKA (reference sequence). The CDR3 spells CSARDRVGQGTFF.

A few counts support this clonotype. The rearrangement joins TRBV13 to TRBJ2-7; 7 bases match TRBD1. The germline V gene has CDR1 PRHDT and CDR2 FYEKMQ (reference sequence). This CDR3 has 15 amino acids. The junction had 7 bases not matched to a gene; V was cut back by 5 bases and J by 0 bases. The CDR3 protein is CASSVWDSNSYEQYF. Here the CDR3 DNA reads TGTGCCAGCAGCGTATGGGACAGTAACTCCTACGAGCAGTACTTC.

In this sample, this clonotype turned up many times. The V and J genes are TRBV25-1 and TRBJ1-6; 9 bases fit TRBD1. Germline lookup yields CDR1 MGHDK and CDR2 SYGVNS. The CDR3 sequence is 14 residues long. The junction had 0 bases not matched to a gene; V was cut back by 4 bases and J by 5 bases. The CDR3 spells CASSGQGDNSPLHF. CDR3 nucleotides: TGTGCCAGCAGTGGACAGGGGGATAATTCACCCCTCCACTTT.

This clonotype was seen more than once but under ten times. The chain links TRBV7-2 to TRBJ1-2, with 11 nucleotides matching TRBD1. V dropped 1 base and J dropped 8; count of bases not matched to a gene: 6. The CDR3 sequence is 15 residues long. The germline CDR1 and CDR2 sequences are SGHTA and FQGNSA. CDR3 loop: CASSLGGDRGSGYTF. Written as DNA, the CDR3 is TGTGCCAGCAGCTTAGGTGGGGACAGGGGGTCCGGCTACACCTTC.

CDR3 DNA sequence: TGTGCCAGCAGAAAAACGGGGGACAGCGGACAGCCCCAGCATTTT. It translates to CASRKTGDSGQPQHF. V and J are TRBV6-5 and TRBJ1-5; TRBD1 matches at 7 bases. V shed 6 bases, J shed 7 bases, and the junction held 12 bases outside the gene matches. Germline V gene data show CDR1 as MNHEY and CDR2 as SVGAGI. CDR3 size: 15 residues.

This clonotype came up a few times. The V gene is TRBV28, the J gene TRBJ2-5; weak D call: TRBD2 (5 bases). This CDR3 is built from 13 residues. Trimming shortened V by 7 bases and J by 5 bases, and 14 bases separated the two germline ends. Germline V gene sequence: CDR1 MDHEN, CDR2 SYDVKM. The CDR3 nucleotides read TGTGCCAGCATCGCCCGCCCGGGGGAGACCCAGTACTTC. It yields the protein CASIARPGETQYF.

This clonotype was counted many times. The V call is TRBV7-2, the J call TRBJ2-7; D may be TRBD1 or TRBD2 (5 bases each). V was pared by 1 base and J by 6 bases, with 19 bases between. Germline V gene lookup returns CDR1 SGHTA and CDR2 FQGNSA. This CDR3 contains 16 residues. The CDR3 sequence: CASSLVSGTQFFEQYF. Here the CDR3 DNA reads TGTGCCAGCAGCTTAGTTTCCGGGACCCAATTTTTCGAGCAGTACTTC. Full variable domain (outside the CDR3, taken from reference TRBV7-2 and TRBJ2-7): GAGVSQSPSNKVTEKGKDVELRCDPISGHTALYWYRQSLGQGLEFLIYFQGNSAPDKSGLPSDRFSAERTGGSVSTLTIQRTQQEDSAVYLCASSLVSGTQFFEQYFGPGTRLTVT.

Ten or more counts support this clonotype. The rearrangement joins TRBV5-1 to TRBJ2-1, with D possibly TRBD2 on 5 matching bases. The ends were cut back, 5 bases at V and 2 bases at J, with 17 bases in the middle. CDR3 length: 16 residues. Germline V gene lookup returns CDR1 SGHRS and CDR2 YFSETQ. CDR3 amino acids: CASSLLPGSAYNEQFF. The CDR3 DNA follows: TGCGCCAGCAGTTTGCTACCGGGGTCAGCCTACAATGAGCAGTTCTTC.

The CDR3 sequence: CASTPEGSRDTQYF. DNA of the CDR3: TGTGCCAGCACCCCCGAGGGTAGCCGGGATACGCAGTATTTT. The chain is built from TRBV12-3 or TRBV12-4 and TRBJ2-3; weak D call: TRBD2 (5 bases). The CDR3 has 14 amino acids. Trimming stripped 7 bases from V and 6 bases from J, with 17 bases between.

There are many counts of this clonotype. V usage is TRBV7-9 and J usage is TRBJ2-3, with 7 bases aligning to TRBD1. Germline assignment: CDR1 SEHNR and CDR2 FQNEAQ (reference sequence). Losses at the gene ends were 2 bases for V and 2 bases for J; bases not matched to a gene: 4. This CDR3 is 15 amino acids long. The DNA for the CDR3 is TGTGCCAGCAGCTTAAGACAGGGTGTCACAGATACGCAGTATTTT. Its protein product is CASSLRQGVTDTQYF.

V usage is TRBV12-3 or TRBV12-4 and J usage is TRBJ1-1, with 8 bases matching TRBD1. The V gene end was trimmed by 5 bases and the J gene end by 5 bases; junction bases not matched to a gene: 16. The CDR3 has 17 residues. CDR3 sequence (DNA): TGTGCCAGCAGTATGAGGGACAGGCAGTTTAAGAGGACTGAAGCTTTCTTT. This gives the protein CASSMRDRQFKRTEAFF.

The chain is built from TRBV6-4 and TRBJ2-3; 8 nucleotides match TRBD2. J gave up 0 bases and V 3 bases, and 2 bases lay outside the gene matches. CDR1 and CDR2 from the germline V gene are MRHNA and SNTAGT. The CDR3 covers 15 residues. The CDR3 loop is CASSDVAGSTDTQYF. As DNA, the CDR3 is TGTGCCAGCAGTGATGTAGCGGGGAGCACAGATACGCAGTATTTT.

The CDR3 DNA follows: TGCGCCAGCAGCCATCTCCGCGGGGACTCTGGAAACACCATATATTTT. Protein product: CASSHLRGDSGNTIYF. V and J are TRBV4-3 and TRBJ1-3, with no clear D. Between the trimmed V and J ends, which lost 3 bases and 0 bases, there was a span of 12 bases. In germline, CDR1 is LGHNA, CDR2 YSLEER. The CDR3 has 16 residues.